This TCR beta chain originates from a study of T cell repertoires in cytomegalovirus infection. In the study overall: It was the public TCR beta signatures that indicated both CMV infection and matching HLA type.

Trimming took 0 bases from V and 4 from J; bases not matched to a gene: 8. This CDR3 contains 16 residues. Germline CDR1 is SGHNT and CDR2 is YYREEE (reference sequence). Via MiXCR, TCRdb re-called the reads, giving one row per CDR3 protein. This table holds hundreds of thousands of distinct CDR3 sequences, roughly 17% found once. Study conclusions and caveats: The response measured ex vivo was dominated by TCR beta clonotypes (HLA-C-restricted and CMV-specific).

This clonotype was counted many times. Its antigen is unknown. The receptor comes from a human donor in good health (CMV status not recorded). Some clones in this sample may be carry-over from other donors' samples. Sequences were obtained from PBMCs. V gene TRBV5-4 combines with J gene TRBJ2-5, with 8 bases lining up with TRBD2. The CDR3 region has the DNA TGTGCCAGCAGCTTGGCCCGGGGGGGGGGCCGAGAGACCCAGTACTTC. Translation gives CASSLARGGGRETQYF.